Ten or more counts support the clone carrying this T cell receptor (beta chain). Its specificity is unknown. Germline loops: CDR1 MGHRA, CDR2 YSYEKL. The V end was cut by 1 base, the J end by 4 bases, with 14 bases between. CDR3 length equals 15 residues. The data were taken from a study of T cells after yellow fever vaccination. General study results and limits: A secondary response was less intense yet reached its peak sooner, at day 5 versus 15. After the booster, 96% of CD4 and about nine tenths of CD8 primary-response clones were re-detected. A minor fraction of clonotypes spanned both CD4 and CD8 compartments.

Universal primer sites and UMIs were introduced during 5'RACE template-switching synthesis of TCR cDNA. Each CDR3 protein gets one entry after TCRdb re-called the 5' RACE reads with MiXCR. Altogether approximately 240,000 distinct CDR3 sequences are present, 3.6% being singletons, with the ten largest covering 15% to 20%. The sequence was obtained from a man aged 18 to 30 who received the YFV17D yellow fever vaccine. The sequences come from PBMCs, collected 15 days after the yellow fever booster vaccination. This chain links TRBV4-1 with TRBJ2-7; D tentatively fits TRBD1 or TRBD2 (6 bases each). This CDR3 reads CASSQAAGQPYEQYV. The CDR3 bases are TGCGCCAGCAGCCAAGCTGCGGGACAACCATACGAGCAGTACGTC.